This T cell receptor (beta chain) was identified in a study of PD-1 blockade in classical Hodgkin lymphoma. All patients experienced relapse after autologous stem cell transplantation, and brentuximab vedotin exposure was variable. As to this clone: Its target is not known.

Sequencing was performed with immunoSEQ multiplex PCR; in TCRdb, only in-frame clones are kept and a portion is missing. Of over 20,000 clones listed, nearly 75% are singletons. The CDR3 length is 17 residues. V was cut by 2 bases and J by 0 bases, with 11 bases left in between. Per the germline V gene, CDR1 is MGHRA and CDR2 is YSYEKL. Study-wide points: By cycle point C4D1, TCR diversity had risen significantly in CD4+ cells (but not CD8+ cells).

The rearrangement joins TRBV4-1 to TRBJ1-6; tentatively, D is TRBD1 (6 bases). This sequence originates from a human donor with classical Hodgkin lymphoma. Here the sequenced sample was peripheral blood mononuclear cells (PBMCs), taken before the second cycle of nivolumab. The CDR3 coding sequence is TGCGCCAGCAGCCAACAAGACAGGAGCTCCTATAATTCACCCCTCCACTTT. Protein product: CASSQQDRSSYNSPLHF.